The clone carrying this T cell receptor beta chain was observed a single time. This sample is part of a study of blood T cell repertoires in COVID-19. In the authors' methods: Amplification of reference gene primers was used by the study to estimate nucleated cell counts. Sequencing was performed with immunoSEQ multiplex PCR; in TCRdb, only in-frame clones are kept and a portion is missing. Clonal size and the V and J genes are those of that table, whereas D and trimming came from the DNA. The table includes tens of thousands of clones, roughly 89% detected once. The source material was peripheral blood. The clonotype originates from a woman in her forties or fifties with active COVID-19.

Here the CDR3 DNA reads TGTGCCAGCAGCCTAACTCTCGGGGGGACAGAGACCCAGTACTTC. Amino acids: CASSLTLGGTETQYF. The chain couples TRBV7-9 to TRBJ2-5; 7 positions match TRBD2. This CDR3 region has 15 residues. Germline V CDR1 and CDR2: SEHNR, FQNEAQ (reference sequence). V gave up 5 bases and J gave up 4 bases; unmatched junction bases: 10.